These T cell receptor beta chains were read from a single sample in a study of T cells in Graves' hyperthyroidism and ophthalmopathy. TCRdb fed the multiplex PCR reads into MiXCR, producing one record per CDR3 protein. The sample carries 650,000 to 750,000 distinct CDR3 sequences, less than 15% recorded once. Sequencing input: blood. These receptors were obtained from a woman between 18 and 30 years old with Graves' hyperthyroidism. The CDR3 runs from the conserved cysteine through the conserved F or W. Each record gives: CDR3 length, J gene, clone size, V gene, D gene, CDR3 protein, CDR3 DNA. D genes are given only for firm matches. Not every row has a clone size; where given, it reads once, few, many or a size class.

length: 13; J: TRBJ1-1; size: -; V: TRBV29-1; D: -; CDR3: CSVGGRTNTEAFF; DNA: TGCAGCGTTGGGGGGCGGACTAACACTGAAGCTTTCTTT
length: 15; J: TRBJ1-5; size: few; V: TRBV9; D: -; CDR3: CASSVGGAPNQPQHF; DNA: TGTGCCAGCAGCGTAGGAGGGGCTCCCAATCAGCCCCAGCATTTT
length: 14; J: TRBJ2-5; size: few; V: TRBV13; D: -; CDR3: CASSYRTVSETQYF; DNA: TGTGCCAGCAGCTACCGGACAGTTTCGGAGACCCAGTACTTC
length: 17; J: TRBJ2-6; size: -; V: TRBV4-1; D: -; CDR3: CASSQVVTSSGANVLTF; DNA: TGCGCCAGCAGCCAAGTTGTGACAAGCTCTGGGGCCAACGTCCTGACTTTC
length: 14; J: TRBJ2-3; size: -; V: TRBV24-1; D: -; CDR3: CATSDLPRTDTQYF; DNA: TGTGCCACCAGTGATTTGCCCCGCACAGATACGCAGTATTTT
length: 15; J: TRBJ2-3; size: many; V: TRBV15; D: -; CDR3: CATSPPGSGADTQYF; DNA: TGTGCCACCAGCCCCCCTGGGTCGGGAGCAGATACGCAGTATTTT
length: 23; J: TRBJ2-5; size: -; V: TRBV5-6; D: -; CDR3: CASSWGQGLSDRLAAASWETQYF; DNA: TGTGCCAGCAGCTGGGGACAGGGTCTGAGTGATCGACTAGCGGCGGCCTCCTGGGAGACCCAGTACTTC
length: 15; J: TRBJ1-1; size: many; V: TRBV20-1; D: -; CDR3: CSARDWGGKGTEAFF; DNA: TGCAGTGCTAGAGATTGGGGAGGGAAGGGCACTGAAGCTTTCTTT
length: 16; J: TRBJ2-7; size: few; V: TRBV10-2; D: -; CDR3: CASSEPYSGNFYEQYF; DNA: TGCGCCAGCAGTGAACCCTATAGCGGTAACTTCTACGAGCAGTACTTC
length: 12; J: TRBJ2-7; size: few; V: TRBV16; D: -; CDR3: CASSSVLVEQYF; DNA: TGTGCCAGCAGCTCCGTTCTAGTCGAGCAGTACTTC
length: 11; J: TRBJ1-1; size: many; V: TRBV29-1; D: -; CDR3: CSVARGSEAFF; DNA: TGCAGCGTTGCGCGGGGCTCGGAAGCTTTCTTT
length: 13; J: TRBJ2-1; size: -; V: TRBV7-3; D: TRBD2; CDR3: CASSLGGRAEQFF; DNA: TGTGCCAGCAGCTTAGGCGGGAGGGCTGAGCAGTTCTTC
length: 14; J: TRBJ2-5; size: many; V: TRBV18; D: -; CDR3: CASSPPSGSETQYF; DNA: TGTGCCAGCTCACCACCTAGTGGGTCGGAGACCCAGTACTTC
length: 15; J: TRBJ1-1; size: many; V: TRBV6-5; D: -; CDR3: CASSYGGFADTEAFF; DNA: TGTGCCAGCAGTTACGGGGGCTTTGCGGACACTGAAGCTTTCTTT
length: 17; J: TRBJ2-1; size: -; V: TRBV4-2; D: -; CDR3: CASSQESDGSWDNEQFF; DNA: TGTGCCAGCAGCCAAGAATCCGACGGGTCGTGGGACAATGAGCAGTTCTTC
length: 15; J: TRBJ2-7; size: -; V: TRBV29-1; D: TRBD1; CDR3: CSVTPGQGFPYEQYF; DNA: TGCAGCGTTACCCCGGGACAGGGGTTTCCCTACGAGCAGTACTTC
length: 15; J: TRBJ2-1; size: many; V: TRBV11-2; D: -; CDR3: CASSLGITSYNEQFF; DNA: TGTGCCAGCAGCTTAGGTATTACCTCCTACAATGAGCAGTTCTTC
length: 16; J: TRBJ2-5; size: many; V: TRBV2; D: TRBD2; CDR3: CASREGLAGDQETQYF; DNA: TGTGCCAGCAGGGAAGGACTAGCGGGAGACCAAGAGACCCAGTACTTC
length: 14; J: TRBJ1-3; size: many; V: TRBV18; D: TRBD1; CDR3: CASIGQGTGNTIYF; DNA: TGTGCCAGTATCGGACAGGGCACTGGAAACACCATATATTTT
length: 12; J: TRBJ2-7; size: -; V: TRBV19; D: -; CDR3: CAPQGPRGEQYF; DNA: TGTGCCCCCCAAGGTCCGAGAGGCGAGCAGTACTTC
length: 12; J: TRBJ2-2; size: many; V: TRBV6-1; D: -; CDR3: CASSYGSGELFF; DNA: TGTGCCAGCAGTTACGGATCCGGGGAGCTGTTTTTT
length: 15; J: TRBJ2-1; size: many; V: TRBV2; D: TRBD2; CDR3: CASSAGTSGTNEQFF; DNA: TGTGCCAGCAGTGCCGGGACTAGCGGGACCAATGAGCAGTTCTTC
length: 12; J: TRBJ2-3; size: many; V: TRBV3-1; D: TRBD1; CDR3: CASSQTGATQYF; DNA: TGTGCTAGCAGCCAAACAGGGGCTACGCAGTATTTT
length: 16; J: TRBJ2-2; size: -; V: TRBV7-9; D: TRBD2; CDR3: CASSYTAGTRAGELFF; DNA: TGTGCCAGCAGCTATACCGCCGGGACTAGAGCCGGGGAGCTGTTTTTT
length: 14; J: TRBJ2-7; size: many; V: TRBV3-1; D: -; CDR3: CASSQVARPAEQYF; DNA: TGTGCCAGCAGCCAAGTTGCCAGACCCGCAGAGCAGTACTTC
length: 14; J: TRBJ2-5; size: many; V: TRBV2; D: TRBD1; CDR3: CASNMGQGQETQYF; DNA: TGTGCCAGCAACATGGGACAGGGACAAGAGACCCAGTACTTC
length: 16; J: TRBJ1-2; size: few; V: TRBV6-2/TRBV6-3; D: TRBD1; CDR3: CASTLGQLSRNYGYTF; DNA: TGTGCCAGCACCCTGGGACAGCTATCGCGTAACTATGGCTACACCTTC
length: 19; J: TRBJ2-7; size: -; V: TRBV28; D: TRBD2; CDR3: CASSALPGLAGGLFYEQYF; DNA: TGTGCCAGCAGCGCTCTACCGGGACTAGCGGGAGGTCTCTTCTACGAGCAGTACTTC
length: 15; J: TRBJ1-3; size: -; V: TRBV3-1; D: -; CDR3: CASSTQVASGNTIYF; DNA: TGTGCCAGCTCCACCCAAGTAGCCTCTGGAAACACCATATATTTT
length: 17; J: TRBJ2-2; size: many; V: TRBV3-1; D: TRBD1; CDR3: CASSSSPTGYHPGELFF; DNA: TGTGCCAGCAGCTCCTCGCCGACAGGGTACCATCCCGGGGAGCTGTTTTTT
length: 13; J: TRBJ2-7; size: -; V: TRBV28; D: -; CDR3: CASSSFVYNEQYF; DNA: TGTGCCAGCAGTTCCTTCGTCTACAATGAGCAGTACTTC
length: 12; J: TRBJ2-3; size: -; V: TRBV25-1; D: TRBD1; CDR3: CATGQLTDTQYF; DNA: TGTGCCACGGGACAGCTCACAGATACGCAGTATTTT
length: 18; J: TRBJ2-1; size: -; V: TRBV7-9; D: TRBD2; CDR3: CASSNSDLSGVPLNEQFF; DNA: TGTGCCAGCAGCAACTCGGACCTTAGCGGGGTCCCCCTCAATGAGCAGTTCTTC
length: 13; J: TRBJ2-7; size: few; V: TRBV5-1; D: -; CDR3: CASSHGISYEQYF; DNA: TGCGCCAGCAGCCACGGGATCAGCTACGAGCAGTACTTC
length: 14; J: TRBJ2-5; size: many; V: TRBV30; D: -; CDR3: CAWSVLRQQETQYF; DNA: TGTGCCTGGAGTGTACTGCGACAGCAAGAGACCCAGTACTTC
length: 15; J: TRBJ2-2; size: many; V: TRBV12-3/TRBV12-4; D: -; CDR3: CASSTRVGNTGELFF; DNA: TGTGCCAGCAGTACTCGTGTTGGGAACACCGGGGAGCTGTTTTTT
length: 13; J: TRBJ2-5; size: few; V: TRBV7-6; D: TRBD2; CDR3: CASSFSGMETQYF; DNA: TGTGCCAGCAGCTTTAGCGGGATGGAGACCCAGTACTTC
length: 13; J: TRBJ2-6; size: -; V: TRBV27; D: -; CDR3: CASSFDGANVLTF; DNA: TGTGCCAGCAGTTTCGACGGGGCCAACGTCCTGACTTTC
length: 13; J: TRBJ1-5; size: -; V: TRBV6-2/TRBV6-3; D: -; CDR3: CASRWGWNQPQHF; DNA: TGTGCCAGCAGGTGGGGGTGGAATCAGCCCCAGCATTTT
length: 17; J: TRBJ2-6; size: many; V: TRBV11-2; D: TRBD1; CDR3: CASSGQGAHSGANVLTF; DNA: TGTGCCAGCAGCGGACAGGGGGCCCACTCTGGGGCCAACGTCCTGACTTTC
length: 12; J: TRBJ2-7; size: many; V: TRBV3-1; D: TRBD1; CDR3: CASSRNRGEQYF; DNA: TGTGCCAGCAGCCGAAACAGGGGCGAGCAGTACTTC
length: 15; J: TRBJ2-5; size: many; V: TRBV7-2; D: -; CDR3: CASSPRQGGPETQYF; DNA: TGTGCCAGCAGCCCAAGACAGGGAGGGCCAGAGACCCAGTACTTC
length: 15; J: TRBJ2-1; size: many; V: TRBV18; D: TRBD2; CDR3: CASSSSGYSYNEQFF; DNA: TGTGCCAGCTCATCTAGCGGTTACTCCTACAATGAGCAGTTCTTC
length: 14; J: TRBJ1-1; size: many; V: TRBV12-3/TRBV12-4; D: -; CDR3: CASNDGRVNTEAFF; DNA: TGTGCCAGCAACGACGGCAGAGTGAACACTGAAGCTTTCTTT
length: 14; J: TRBJ2-7; size: -; V: TRBV7-9; D: -; CDR3: CASSLGDHTYEQYF; DNA: TGTGCCAGCAGCTTGGGGGACCACACCTACGAGCAGTACTTC
length: 15; J: TRBJ1-5; size: few; V: TRBV6-2/TRBV6-3; D: -; CDR3: CASTGTPYSNQPQHF; DNA: TGTGCCAGCACCGGGACACCTTATAGCAATCAGCCCCAGCATTTT
length: 15; J: TRBJ2-7; size: many; V: TRBV11-2; D: -; CDR3: CASSLEGSRSYEQYF; DNA: TGTGCCAGCAGCTTAGAAGGGAGTAGGTCCTACGAGCAGTACTTC
length: 14; J: TRBJ2-7; size: many; V: TRBV28; D: -; CDR3: CASRNLDGSYEQYF; DNA: TGTGCCAGCAGGAACTTGGACGGGTCCTACGAGCAGTACTTC